Shown below are 3 T cell receptor beta chains from a single sample sequenced in a study of blood T cell repertoires in COVID-19. Data came from immunoSEQ multiplex PCR; TCRdb stores just in-frame clones and leaves some out. The sample has roughly 200,000 clones, approximately 81% seen once. The sequenced sample consisted of peripheral blood. The origin of the receptors is an elderly woman with acute or convalescent COVID-19.

The rearrangement uses TRBV6-5 and TRBJ1-3, with TRBD1 identical over 8 bases. J lost 4 bases, V lost 3 bases, and 8 bases had no gene match. Germline V gene data show CDR1 as MNHEY and CDR2 as SVGAGI. The CDR3 spans 16 residues. The CDR3, as DNA: TGTGCCAGCAGTTATTTCGGCAGGGGGCCCGGAAACACCATATATTTT. Translated, it gives CASSYFGRGPGNTIYF.

This clone was recorded once. V usage is TRBV5-1 and J usage is TRBJ2-3; 9 bases are a match to TRBD2. CDR1 is SGHRS and CDR2 is YFSETQ in the germline V gene. The J segment lost 1 base and the V segment lost 4 bases, leaving 13 bases of the junction unmatched. This CDR3 has 18 amino acids. The CDR3 DNA follows: TGCGCCAGCAGCCGACGGGTTAGCGGGAGCGGGGGCACAGATACGCAGTATTTT. It encodes CASSRRVSGSGGTDTQYF.

The J gene is TRBJ2-4, the V gene TRBV6-2 or TRBV6-3, with 10 bases lining up with TRBD2. The CDR3 runs to 17 residues. The J segment lost 1 base and the V segment lost 4 bases, leaving 7 bases of the junction unmatched. In germline, CDR1 is MNHEY, CDR2 SVGEGT. The DNA of the CDR3 is TGTGCCAGCAGTTGGGCTAGCGGGAGTGTCGCCAAAAACATTCAGTACTTC. It yields the protein CASSWASGSVAKNIQYF.